Each of the 10 T cell receptor beta chains below was sequenced from the same sample in a study of control samples from healthy donors and cancer patients. The data were produced by immunoSEQ multiplex PCR, yet TCRdb's version contains in-frame clones alone and is incomplete. Of roughly 39,000 clones in the sample, 90% to 95% were seen once. Sequencing was carried out using blood. The receptors originated from a woman aged 50 to 60 in good health.

The genes are TRBV20-1 and TRBJ1-4; a possible D gene is TRBD1 (5 bases). The germline V gene has CDR1 DFQATT and CDR2 SNEGSKA (reference sequence). Trimming pared 3 bases from V and 7 bases from J, leaving 15 bases between. The CDR3 sequence is 14 residues long. This chain's CDR3 is CSASQEGISEKLFF. For the CDR3, the DNA is TGCAGTGCTAGTCAGGAGGGGATAAGTGAAAAACTGTTTTTT.

V gene TRBV24-1 combines with J gene TRBJ1-4; 9 nucleotides match TRBD1. There are 15 residues in the CDR3. V lost 4 bases, J lost 10 bases, and 9 bases stayed unmatched. From germline, CDR1 is KGHDR and CDR2 SFDVKD. In DNA, the CDR3 is TGTGCCACCAGTGACCCCGGGACAGGGACGGCAAAACTGTTTTTT. Translated: CATSDPGTGTAKLFF.

The chain couples TRBV29-1 to TRBJ1-1; D unresolved. The V gene's germline CDR1 is SQVTM and CDR2 ANQGSEA. This CDR3 spans 13 amino acids. V was clipped by 2 bases and J by 0 bases, with 7 bases between them. Here the CDR3 DNA reads TGCAGCGTTGAACGAGGGATGAACACTGAAGCTTTCTTT. Translation: CSVERGMNTEAFF. Using reference TRBV29-1 and TRBJ1-1 for the parts outside the CDR3, the full variable domain is SAVISQKPSRDICQRGTSLTIQCQVDSQVTMMFWYRQQPGQSLTLIATANQGSEATYESGFVIDKFPISRPNLTFSTLTVSNMSPEDSSIYLCSVERGMNTEAFFGQGTRLTVV.

This chain uses TRBV29-1 with TRBJ2-3; D is unresolved. There are 14 residues in the CDR3. V was shortened by 5 bases and J by 2 bases, with 14 bases between the two germline ends. Germline V gene sequence: CDR1 SQVTM, CDR2 ANQGSEA. The CDR3 DNA sequence: TGCAGCGTTTCACTCCGGGCTACCACAGATACGCAGTATTTT. Translating gives CSVSLRATTDTQYF.

The V gene is TRBV27, the J gene TRBJ2-5; 8 bases are shared with TRBD1. V trimming: 8 bases; J trimming: 2 bases; junction bases outside the gene matches: 10. The germline gives CDR1 MNHEY, CDR2 SMNVEV (reference sequence). The CDR3 length is 15 residues. CDR3 sequence: CASGRTGFNQETQYF. The CDR3, as DNA: TGTGCCAGCGGCCGGACAGGGTTTAATCAAGAGACCCAGTACTTC.

This chain links TRBV11-2 with TRBJ1-1, with D perhaps matching TRBD1 (6 bases). The ends were cut back, 1 base at V and 3 bases at J, with 9 bases in the middle. The V gene's germline CDR1 is SGHAT and CDR2 FQNNGV. This CDR3 contains 14 residues. The CDR3, as DNA: TGTGCCAGCAGCTTAGTTCAGGGGTACACTGAAGCTTTCTTT. Translating it yields CASSLVQGYTEAFF.

J is TRBJ2-3 and V is TRBV14; tentative D call: TRBD2 (6 bases). V gave up 8 bases and J gave up 5 bases, with 14 bases separating them. Germline-derived CDR1 and CDR2 are SGHDN and FVKESK. The CDR3 totals 13 residues. DNA of the CDR3: TGTGCCAGCTACGGCGGGGTCATAGATACGCAGTATTTT. Residues: CASYGGVIDTQYF. Based on the CDR3 plus reference TRBV14 and TRBJ2-3, the full variable domain is EAGVTQFPSHSVIEKGQTVTLRCDPISGHDNLYWYRRVMGKEIKFLLHFVKESKQDESGMPNNRFLAERTGGTYSTLKVQPAELEDSGVYFCASYGGVIDTQYFGPGTRLTVL.

V usage is TRBV29-1 and J usage is TRBJ1-2; 7 bases fit TRBD1. The trim removed 7 bases at V and 4 bases at J, leaving 18 bases unmatched. Germline V gene lookup returns CDR1 SQVTM and CDR2 ANQGSEA. The CDR3 runs 16 residues. The CDR3 region has the DNA TGCAGCGCCCAAGGGACAGCGAGTATGATAGGCTATGGCTACACCTTC. Translated: CSAQGTASMIGYGYTF.

The rearrangement links TRBV10-3 to TRBJ2-3; D perhaps matches TRBD2 (6 bases). Germline CDR1 and CDR2: ENHRY and SYGVKD. V lost 10 bases and J 6 bases, leaving 17 bases between the germline ends. CDR3 length: 13 amino acids. The CDR3: CATTGLPEDTQYF. The CDR3 nucleotides are TGTGCCACTACGGGACTGCCCGAGGATACGCAGTATTTT.

DNA of the CDR3: TGTGCCAGCAGTTACACAGGCGTCAATCAGCCCCAGCATTTT. It specifies CASSYTGVNQPQHF. The V and J genes are TRBV6-2 or TRBV6-3 and TRBJ1-5; D possibly corresponds to TRBD1 (5 bases). V lost 2 bases and J 3 bases, leaving 8 bases between the germline ends. There are 14 residues in the CDR3. CDR1 is MNHEY and CDR2 is SVGEGT in the germline V gene.